This entry concerns a single TCR beta chain. Its target is unknown. In TCRdb, the reads were re-called with MiXCR into one record per CDR3 protein. Of 110,000 or so distinct CDR3 sequences in the sample, around 31% were seen once. This sample was taken from a study of T cell repertoires in cytomegalovirus infection. Study background: Matching HLA type and CMV infection were both indicated by public TCR beta signatures.

Germline values: CDR1 SGHVS, CDR2 FQNEAQ. Deletions cut 5 bases from V and 4 bases from J, with 17 bases between. The CDR3 length is 15 residues. This TCR derives from a human donor in good health (CMV status not recorded). Some clones in this sample may be carry-over from other donors' samples. This chain links TRBV7-8 with TRBJ2-5; weak D call: TRBD2 (6 bases). The sample was CD8+ T cells from cultured PBMCs, taken from culture after CMV antigen stimulation. CDR3 sequence (DNA): TGTGCCAGCAGCCGGTTTGCGCGGGGAGGAGAGACCCAGTACTTC. Protein: CASSRFARGGETQYF.